The 3 T cell receptor beta chains listed next were all sequenced from one sample in a study of blood T cell repertoires in COVID-19. This table comes from immunoSEQ multiplex PCR, and its TCRdb copy is limited to in-frame clones, with some not included. This sample has a few hundred thousand clones, with around 92% found just once. Sequencing was carried out using peripheral blood. The source is a man aged 35 to 55 with acute or convalescent COVID-19.

DNA of the CDR3: TGTGCCAGCAGTCAATCCGGGACTAGCGGGACTAGCACAGATACGCAGTATTTT. Encoded protein: CASSQSGTSGTSTDTQYF. J is TRBJ2-3 and V is TRBV7-3; 13 bases match TRBD2. J was trimmed by 0 bases and V by 6 bases; bases with no gene match: 9. CDR1 SGHTA and CDR2 FQGTGA come from the germline V gene. The CDR3 loop spans 18 amino acids.

The chain recombines TRBV18 with TRBJ2-5; D unclear. Germline V gene lookup returns CDR1 KGHSH and CDR2 LQKENI. The CDR3 is made up of 13 amino acids. Between the trimmed V and J ends, which lost 5 bases and 0 bases, there was a span of 7 bases. The CDR3 here is CASSNRYQETQYF. The CDR3 nucleotides are TGTGCCAGCTCAAACCGGTACCAAGAGACCCAGTACTTC.

The rearrangement links TRBV7-9 to TRBJ1-3; 7 positions agree with TRBD1. The CDR3 loop spans 14 amino acids. Germline CDR1 is SEHNR and CDR2 is FQNEAQ (reference sequence). V dropped 5 bases and J dropped 3; count of bases not matched to a gene: 4. The CDR3 protein is CASSPTGVGNTIYF. CDR3 DNA: TGTGCCAGCAGCCCTACAGGGGTTGGAAACACCATATATTTT.